The clone carrying this T cell receptor beta chain has ten or more counts. Antigen: not known. TCRdb analysed the RT-PCR reads with MiXCR anew, one entry per CDR3 protein. Seen here are around 520,000 distinct CDR3 sequences, about 11% observed once, and the top ten hold 10%. This specimen comes from a study of response to subunit inactivated influenza vaccine. The study, taken as a whole, reports: Authors suggested that a seasonal influenza vaccination recruits few new T cells each time.

The source material was PBMCs from blood, sampled on the day of vaccination. This TCR was sampled from a man aged 50 or older who received an inactivated influenza vaccine.

The CDR3 coding sequence is TGTGCCAGCAGCTTTAGGAGGCCAGATACGCAGTATTTT. Translating gives CASSFRRPDTQYF. The chain couples TRBV11-2 to TRBJ2-3; possibly TRBD2 for D (5 bases). Trimming shortened V by 3 bases and J by 4 bases, and 8 bases separated the two germline ends. Germline-derived CDR1 and CDR2 are SGHAT and FQNNGV. The CDR3 covers 13 residues.